The 12 T cell receptor beta chains below all came from one sample that was sequenced in a study of T cell responses to AZD1222 COVID-19 vaccine. Only in-frame clones appear in the TCRdb table, and some are missing; sequencing was by immunoSEQ multiplex PCR. Among 200,000 or so clones listed, approximately 90% were seen once. The specimen was peripheral blood, collected on day 0 of AZD1222 vaccination. These receptors all come from an adult in good health.

This chain uses TRBV2 with TRBJ2-1; 14 nucleotides line up with TRBD2. Unmatched junction bases numbered 5, after V lost 0 bases and J lost 7 bases. This CDR3 is built from 17 residues. CDR1 is SNHLY and CDR2 is FYNNEI in the germline V gene. The CDR3: CASSEAFGLAGGNEQFF. The DNA for the CDR3 is TGTGCCAGCAGTGAAGCGTTTGGACTAGCGGGGGGAAATGAGCAGTTCTTC.

The rearrangement joins TRBV2 to TRBJ2-7, with 8 bases lining up with TRBD1. V dropped 9 bases and J dropped 5; count of bases not matched to a gene: 9. Germline assignment: CDR1 SNHLY and CDR2 FYNNEI. This CDR3 has 13 amino acids. CDR3 region: CARTGQGNHEQYF. In nucleotides, the CDR3 is TGTGCCAGAACTGGACAGGGAAACCACGAGCAGTACTTC.

The rearrangement joins TRBV6-5 to TRBJ1-2; the D is unclear. V lost 5 bases, J lost 6 bases, and 16 bases lay in between. The CDR3 is made up of 14 amino acids. Germline V gene lookup returns CDR1 MNHEY and CDR2 SVGAGI. CDR3: CASSIHQDGNGYTF. CDR3 nucleotides: TGTGCCAGCAGTATCCACCAGGACGGGAATGGCTACACCTTC.

The V gene is TRBV28, the J gene TRBJ1-1, with TRBD1 as a possible D gene (5 bases). The CDR3 consists of 13 residues. Trimming pared 7 bases from V and 7 bases from J, leaving 16 bases between. Looked up from germline, CDR1 is MDHEN and CDR2 is SYDVKM. The CDR3 DNA sequence: TGTGCCAGCACCCTAGGCGGGGGGGATGAAGCTTTCTTT. Its translation: CASTLGGGDEAFF.

The J gene is TRBJ1-1, the V gene TRBV19, with TRBD1 matching 8 bases. The germline gives CDR1 LNHDA, CDR2 SQIVND (reference sequence). V lost 5 bases and J lost 3; bases outside the gene matches: 11. The length of the CDR3 is 16 residues. Written as DNA, the CDR3 is TGTGCCAGTAGTCCGAGGACAGGGCCGGGGGACACTGAAGCTTTCTTT. It is translated as CASSPRTGPGDTEAFF.

The chain combines TRBV30 with TRBJ1-2; D may be TRBD1 (6 bases). Germline V CDR1 and CDR2: GTSNPN, SVGIG (reference sequence). The CDR3 covers 12 residues. Trimming took 7 bases from V and 8 from J, leaving 17 bases between them. CDR3 in amino acids: CASTRKRGGYTF. Written as DNA, the CDR3 is TGTGCCTCGACCAGGAAAAGGGGGGGCTACACCTTC.

The V call is TRBV10-3, the J call TRBJ1-3, with D uncertain. This CDR3 comprises 16 residues. V lost 0 bases and J lost 2, with 11 bases in between. CDR1 is ENHRY and CDR2 is SYGVKD in the germline V gene. CDR3 region: CAISESRTLAGNTIYF. As DNA, the CDR3 is TGTGCCATCAGTGAGTCGAGGACCCTAGCTGGAAACACCATATATTTT.

This clone was seen just once. This chain joins TRBV2 and TRBJ1-4; 8 nucleotides agree with TRBD1. The germline V gene encodes CDR1 SNHLY and CDR2 FYNNEI. CDR3 size: 15 residues. V lost 6 bases to trimming and J lost 3 bases; unmatched junction nucleotides: 6. The chain's CDR3 is CASSLLTGANEKLFF. CDR3 nucleotides: TGTGCCAGCAGCCTTTTGACAGGGGCTAATGAAAAACTGTTTTTT.

J is TRBJ1-2 and V is TRBV5-4; no definite D call. CDR1 is SGHNT and CDR2 is YYREEE in the germline V gene (reference sequence). V was cut by 0 bases and J by 8 bases, with 11 bases left in between. The length of the CDR3 is 13 residues. CDR3 coding DNA: TGTGCCAGCAGCTTGGCAGGTTCGGGCGGCTACACCTTC. Translation: CASSLAGSGGYTF.

The chain couples TRBV18 to TRBJ1-6; D call uncertain. The germline V gene has CDR1 KGHSH and CDR2 LQKENI. The CDR3 spans 13 residues. Trimming removed 5 bases from V and 8 bases from J, with 10 bases in between. The CDR3 nucleotides are TGTGCCAGCTCATCTAAAATGGATTCACCCCTCCACTTT. Encoded protein: CASSSKMDSPLHF.

V gene TRBV24-1 combines with J gene TRBJ2-5; 7 nucleotides align to TRBD1. The CDR3 is 17 residues long. Germline V lookup: CDR1 KGHDR, CDR2 SFDVKD. V shed 1 base and J 5 bases; nucleotides not matched to a gene: 12. Here the CDR3 reads CATSDFGVRQGGETQYF. CDR3 DNA sequence: TGTGCCACCAGTGATTTCGGGGTCCGACAGGGTGGGGAGACCCAGTACTTC.

The rearrangement uses TRBV6-4 and TRBJ1-5; D might be TRBD1 (6 bases). V dropped 4 bases and J dropped 4 bases, with 8 bases sitting between them. The CDR3 runs to 13 residues. Germline V lookup: CDR1 MRHNA, CDR2 SNTAGT. The CDR3 DNA reads as TGTGCCAGCAGTGCTACAGGGAATCAGCCCCAGCATTTT. This encodes CASSATGNQPQHF.